This T cell receptor beta chain is drawn from a study of patients and donors after allogeneic stem cell transplantation. One entry per CDR3 protein, called by TCRdb with MiXCR from the RT-PCR reads. The sample carries more than 850,000 distinct CDR3 sequences, more than 15% recorded once. CDR3 size: 17 residues. Trimming removed 1 base from V and 0 bases from J; junction bases left unmatched: 4. Germline V CDR1 and CDR2: KGHDR, SFDVKD. The table lists this clonotype with a few counts. The chain combines TRBV24-1 with TRBJ2-1; 8 bases fit TRBD1. This clonotype originated in a human donor who was either an allogeneic HSCT recipient or a stem cell or donor lymphocyte infusion donor (not recorded which). It is not recorded whose cells these are; they may come from a transplant donor. Sequenced: blood, either unsorted or a sorted T cell fraction (not recorded which). The CDR3 is CATSDLAGGSSYNEQFF. As DNA, the CDR3 is TGTGCCACCAGTGATTTAGCAGGGGGCAGCTCCTACAATGAGCAGTTCTTC.